The clone carrying this TCR beta chain was seen once. These data come from a study of blood T cell repertoires in COVID-19. At the level of the study: Samples of COVID-19 (acute and convalescent) were obtained from the United States, Italy and Spain. Sample material is recorded as cDNA or gDNA derived from T cells, B-cell-depleted T cells, or PBMCs.

Original data processing: Reference gene primer amplification in the assay estimated nucleated cell counts. Measured with immunoSEQ multiplex PCR; TCRdb has only the in-frame clones, and not every one. The V and J calls and the clone size are those of that table, but D and trimming were determined from the DNA. This table holds 380,000 or so clones, approximately 86% found once. It was during active infection that Seattle patients were enrolled and then longitudinally followed. Trimming shortened V by 4 bases and J by 1 base, and 5 bases separated the two germline ends. The CDR3 has 14 residues. Germline V CDR1 and CDR2: LNHDA, SQIVND (reference sequence).

The receptor comes from a woman aged 55-75 years with COVID-19, enrolled during active disease. Material: peripheral blood. J is TRBJ1-6 and V is TRBV19, with unresolved D. The CDR3 DNA reads as TGTGCCAGTAGTAGAGCTTCCTATAATTCACCCCTCCACTTT. It codes for CASSRASYNSPLHF.